The 24 T cell receptor beta chains below come from one sample, sequenced in a study of long-term antiretroviral therapy in people with HIV. They ran version v3.0 of the immunoSEQ assay at survey level. The protocol was immunoSEQ multiplex PCR, while the TCRdb copy is restricted to in-frame clones and leaves out a portion. The data contain tens of thousands of clones, approximately 92% of them singletons. Sample: unsorted PBMCs, taken 5 to 5.5 years after starting antiretroviral therapy. The receptors were gathered from a woman in her 40s with HIV.

The rearrangement joins TRBV4-3 to TRBJ2-5, with 11 bases that match TRBD1. The DNA end is a closer match to TRBJ2-7, so the J assignment may be wrong. This CDR3 has 17 residues. Germline-derived CDR1 and CDR2 are LGHNA and YSLEER. The CDR3 protein is CASSQDLRGQGGSEQYF. In nucleotides, the CDR3 is TGCGCCAGCAGCCAAGACTTGAGGGGACAGGGGGGCAGCGAGCAGTACTTC.

The chain joins TRBV5-6 to TRBJ1-5; 11 positions match TRBD1. Germline V gives CDR1 SGHDT, CDR2 YYEEEE. The CDR3 has 16 residues. Germline trimming cut 4 bases from V and 6 bases from J; bases unmatched to any gene: 9. CDR3 sequence: CASSKGQGAMGQPQHF. In DNA, the CDR3 is TGTGCCAGCAGCAAAGGACAGGGGGCTATGGGTCAGCCCCAGCATTTT.

This chain joins TRBV27 and TRBJ2-1, with 7 bases matching TRBD1. J lost 6 bases, V lost 4 bases, and 9 bases had no gene match. CDR1 and CDR2 (germline): MNHEY, SMNVEV (reference sequence). The CDR3 totals 15 residues. CDR3 protein: CASSSRGQKVNEQFF. In nucleotides, the CDR3 is TGTGCCAGCAGTTCTCGGGGACAGAAAGTCAATGAGCAGTTCTTC.

This clone was observed a handful of times. This sequence joins TRBV19 and TRBJ2-3; D is unclear. Germline-derived CDR1 and CDR2 are LNHDA and SQIVND (reference sequence). CDR3 size: 14 residues. Trimming shortened V by 5 bases and J by 0 bases, and 9 bases separated the two germline ends. The CDR3 region has the DNA TGTGCCAGTAGTTTCCAGTCTAGCACAGATACGCAGTATTTT. It encodes CASSFQSSTDTQYF.

V is TRBV5-8 and J is TRBJ2-2, with 14 bases identical to TRBD2. The V segment lost 3 bases and the J segment 3 bases; nucleotides outside the gene matches: 7. The CDR3 length is 18 residues. Germline V gene data show CDR1 as SGHTS and CDR2 as YDEGEE. CDR3 bases: TGTGCCAGCAGCTCTCCGGGACTAGCGGGGGTCCACACCGGGGAGCTGTTTTTT. Translating gives CASSSPGLAGVHTGELFF. Using reference TRBV5-8 and TRBJ2-2 for the parts outside the CDR3, the full variable domain is EAGVTQSPTHLIKTRGQQATLRCSPISGHTSVYWYQQALGLGLQFLLWYDEGEERNRGNFPPRFSGRQFPNYSSELNVNALELEDSALYLCASSSPGLAGVHTGELFFGEGSRLTVL.

The gene calls are TRBV5-1 and TRBJ2-3; D gene unclear. This CDR3 region has 14 residues. V was cut by 5 bases and J by 1 base, with 11 bases left in between. CDR1 and CDR2 from the germline V gene are SGHRS and YFSETQ. CDR3 loop: CASSWFGGTDTQYF. In nucleotides, the CDR3 is TGCGCCAGCAGTTGGTTTGGAGGCACAGATACGCAGTATTTT.

The V call is TRBV18, the J call TRBJ1-5; no firm D call. This CDR3 region has 12 residues. V was shortened by 6 bases and J by 0 bases, with 3 bases between the two germline ends. The germline gives CDR1 KGHSH, CDR2 LQKENI. CDR3: CASSNSNQPQHF. CDR3 DNA: TGTGCCAGCTCGAATAGCAATCAGCCCCAGCATTTT.

The rearrangement joins TRBV30 to TRBJ2-3, with D tentatively TRBD2 (6 bases). V was clipped by 0 bases and J by 3 bases, with 16 bases between them. The CDR3 runs to 16 residues. Per germline, CDR1 GTSNPN and CDR2 SVGIG (reference sequence). Written as DNA, the CDR3 is TGTGCCTGGAGTGTACTTTTGGCGCGGGGTACAGATACGCAGTATTTT. Translated, it gives CAWSVLLARGTDTQYF. Variable domain in full (rest from reference TRBV30 and TRBJ2-3): SQTIHQWPATLVQPVGSPLSLECTVEGTSNPNLYWYRQAAGRGLQLLFYSVGIGQISSEVPQNLSASRPQDRQFILSSKKLLLSDSGFYLCAWSVLLARGTDTQYFGPGTRLTVL.

The V call is TRBV2, the J call TRBJ1-3; 8 bases line up with TRBD1. V dropped 6 bases and J dropped 0; count of bases not matched to a gene: 4. Germline loops: CDR1 SNHLY, CDR2 FYNNEI. There are 15 residues in the CDR3. CDR3 sequence reads: CASRGDRPSGNTIYF. The CDR3 DNA follows: TGTGCCAGCAGGGGGGACAGGCCCTCTGGAAACACCATATATTTT.

The V gene is TRBV29-1, the J gene TRBJ1-3; no clear D. This CDR3 has 14 residues. V was pared by 1 base and J by 2 bases, with 9 bases between. Looked up from germline, CDR1 is SQVTM and CDR2 is ANQGSEA. The CDR3, as DNA: TGCAGCGTTGAAGCGGGATTTACTGGAAACACCATATATTTT. Its protein product is CSVEAGFTGNTIYF.

The chain links TRBV6-5 to TRBJ1-4; the D gene is possibly TRBD1 (5 bases). Between the trimmed V and J ends, which lost 2 bases and 4 bases, there was a span of 11 bases. The CDR3 runs to 15 residues. From germline, CDR1 is MNHEY and CDR2 SVGAGI. The CDR3 coding sequence is TGTGCCAGCAGTTACGAGGGACGGAGTAATGAAAAACTGTTTTTT. It specifies CASSYEGRSNEKLFF.

The rearrangement links TRBV6-5 to TRBJ1-5; possible D gene TRBD1, 6 bases. The germline gives CDR1 MNHEY, CDR2 SVGAGI. CDR3 length: 13 residues. Trimming cost V 4 bases and J 7 bases, with 11 bases left between them. The CDR3 reads CASSFQQGQPQHF. The CDR3 bases are TGTGCCAGCAGTTTTCAACAGGGACAGCCCCAGCATTTT.

The genes are TRBV2 and TRBJ1-2; possible D gene TRBD1, 6 bases. Trimming pared 4 bases from V and 5 bases from J, leaving 14 bases between. CDR1 is SNHLY and CDR2 is FYNNEI in the germline V gene. This CDR3 is built from 14 residues. The CDR3 sequence is CASSAQTGVYGYTF. The CDR3 coding sequence is TGTGCCAGCAGTGCCCAGACAGGCGTATATGGCTACACCTTC.

V is TRBV2 and J is TRBJ2-5; 8 positions match TRBD2. V was clipped by 1 base and J by 4 bases; unmatched bases: 8. This CDR3 is 16 amino acids long. Per the germline V gene, CDR1 is SNHLY and CDR2 is FYNNEI. This CDR3 is CASSEVPGTSRETQYF. In DNA, the CDR3 is TGTGCCAGCAGTGAAGTACCCGGGACTAGTAGAGAGACCCAGTACTTC.

The genes are TRBV19 and TRBJ1-1; no clear D gene. There are 12 residues in the CDR3. Germline V gives CDR1 LNHDA, CDR2 SQIVND (reference sequence). Trimming took 8 bases from V and 1 from J, leaving 8 bases between them. This CDR3 is CASGGGNTEAFF. CDR3 DNA: TGTGCCAGTGGTGGAGGGAACACTGAAGCTTTCTTT.

This chain connects TRBV4-2 to TRBJ2-3; TRBD2 matches 14 bases. The CDR3 is made up of 18 amino acids. V gave up 4 bases and J gave up 7 bases; unmatched junction bases: 13. Germline CDR1 LGHNA, CDR2 YNFKEQ. CDR3 region: CASSRSSGLAGEGYTQYF. The CDR3 DNA is TGTGCCAGCAGCCGCTCCTCGGGACTAGCGGGGGAAGGATATACGCAGTATTTT.

The genes are TRBV7-2 and TRBJ2-7; D is unresolved. Germline V CDR1 and CDR2: SGHTA, FQGNSA. Trimming left V 1 base short and J 4 bases short, with 5 bases between. The CDR3 is 12 residues long. The CDR3 coding sequence is TGTGCCAGCAGCTTAGACGAATACGAGCAGTACTTC. It codes for CASSLDEYEQYF.

The chain couples TRBV5-1 to TRBJ1-1; the D is unclear. The germline CDR1 and CDR2 sequences are SGHRS and YFSETQ. The CDR3 is 13 amino acids. The V end lost 2 bases, the J end lost 6 bases, and 11 bases lay between the germline ends. For the CDR3, the DNA is TGCGCCAGCAGCTTATCGGGTCCCGCTGAAGCTTTCTTT. Protein: CASSLSGPAEAFF.

The V and J genes are TRBV15 and TRBJ2-3; no definite D call. Between the trimmed V and J ends, which lost 3 bases and 6 bases, there was a span of 7 bases. The CDR3 is 12 amino acids. Germline values: CDR1 LNHNV, CDR2 YYDKDF (reference sequence). The CDR3 region is CATSSPSDTQYF. The DNA of the CDR3 is TGTGCCACCAGCAGTCCCTCCGATACGCAGTATTTT.

The rearrangement uses TRBV5-4 and TRBJ2-5; TRBD1 agrees at 7 bases. Germline V lookup: CDR1 SGHNT, CDR2 YYREEE (reference sequence). V dropped 3 bases and J dropped 1; count of bases not matched to a gene: 9. This CDR3 is built from 16 residues. This CDR3 is CASSWSLGQPQETQYF. The CDR3 DNA reads as TGTGCCAGCAGCTGGAGCCTGGGACAGCCCCAAGAGACCCAGTACTTC.

The chain recombines TRBV5-6 with TRBJ1-4; D gene ambiguous. The germline CDR1 and CDR2 sequences are SGHDT and YYEEEE. This CDR3 region has 15 residues. V was shortened by 4 bases and J by 5 bases, with 15 bases between the two germline ends. The CDR3 sequence is CASSRTGVQNEKLFF. The CDR3 nucleotides are TGTGCCAGCAGCCGCACCGGGGTACAGAATGAAAAACTGTTTTTT.

This chain joins TRBV6-6 and TRBJ1-1; D might be TRBD1 (6 bases). The V gene's germline CDR1 is MNHNY and CDR2 SVGAGI (reference sequence). The V end lost 2 bases, the J end lost 10 bases, and 8 bases lay between the germline ends. The CDR3 runs 11 residues. This CDR3 reads CASSYKGVAFF. For the CDR3, the DNA is TGTGCCAGCAGTTACAAGGGGGTAGCTTTCTTT.

The chain uses TRBV19 and TRBJ2-7; either TRBD1 or TRBD2 may supply D (5 bases each). Trimming stripped 10 bases from V and 4 bases from J, with 17 bases between. The CDR3 is 13 residues long. CDR1 and CDR2 (germline): LNHDA, SQIVND (reference sequence). This CDR3 is CATSPGLLYEQYF. The CDR3 nucleotides read TGTGCCACCTCCCCGGGGCTACTTTACGAGCAGTACTTC. Drawing the rest from reference TRBV19 and TRBJ2-7, the complete variable domain is DGGITQSPKYLFRKEGQNVTLSCEQNLNHDAMYWYRQDPGQGLRLIYYSQIVNDFQKGDIAEGYSVSREKKESFPLTVTSAQKNPTAFYLCATSPGLLYEQYFGPGTRLTVT.

This chain uses TRBV5-1 with TRBJ2-7; D call uncertain. CDR3 length: 13 residues. Germline V gene data show CDR1 as SGHRS and CDR2 as YFSETQ. Trimming took 4 bases from V and 6 from J, leaving 14 bases between them. Written as DNA, the CDR3 is TGCGCCAGCAGCCCTATCGGACCGGGCGAGCAGTACTTC. It is translated as CASSPIGPGEQYF.